The clone carrying this T cell receptor beta chain has only a few counts. Germline V gene lookup returns CDR1 LNHNV and CDR2 YYDKDF (reference sequence). The CDR3 covers 23 residues. V lost 2 bases to trimming and J lost 0 bases; unmatched junction nucleotides: 24. Expressed TCRB transcripts were sequenced because the isolated RNA had all been reverse transcribed beforehand. The repertoire was sequenced with immunoSEQ multiplex PCR; TCRdb's copy has only in-frame clones and lacks some. Among roughly 350,000 clones, around 10% were seen once, and the ten largest hold about 0.015%. The record originates from a study of beta chain features in type 1 diabetes.

The chain has TRBV15 and TRBJ2-4, with 8 positions matching TRBD2. The source is a young woman in good health. Sequencing used naive CD4+ T cells from blood. The CDR3 is CATSRPPSGSQRKEHLAKNIQYF. The CDR3 DNA reads TGTGCCACCAGCAGACCTCCAAGCGGGAGTCAACGGAAAGAGCATCTAGCCAAAAACATTCAGTACTTC.